Reported below is one T cell receptor beta chain. The antigen remains undetermined. The V gene's germline CDR1 is SGHRS and CDR2 YFSETQ. There are 14 residues in the CDR3. The V gene end was trimmed by 4 bases and the J gene end by 6 bases; junction bases not matched to a gene: 6. The data originate from a study of response to subunit inactivated influenza vaccine. TCRdb re-analysed the RT-PCR reads in MiXCR, keeping a single row per CDR3 protein. The sample has under 500,000 distinct CDR3 sequences; about 10% are singletons. General study findings and limits: New T cells are recruited in small numbers by each seasonal influenza vaccination, according to the authors' suggestion.

The sequence derives from a man aged 45-65 years who received an inactivated influenza vaccine. This specimen was PBMCs from blood, taken about 40 days after vaccination. The genes are TRBV5-1 and TRBJ1-5, with TRBD1 matching 8 bases. Here the CDR3 reads CASSLTGAGQPQHF. CDR3 DNA sequence: TGCGCCAGCAGCCTGACAGGGGCGGGTCAGCCCCAGCATTTT.